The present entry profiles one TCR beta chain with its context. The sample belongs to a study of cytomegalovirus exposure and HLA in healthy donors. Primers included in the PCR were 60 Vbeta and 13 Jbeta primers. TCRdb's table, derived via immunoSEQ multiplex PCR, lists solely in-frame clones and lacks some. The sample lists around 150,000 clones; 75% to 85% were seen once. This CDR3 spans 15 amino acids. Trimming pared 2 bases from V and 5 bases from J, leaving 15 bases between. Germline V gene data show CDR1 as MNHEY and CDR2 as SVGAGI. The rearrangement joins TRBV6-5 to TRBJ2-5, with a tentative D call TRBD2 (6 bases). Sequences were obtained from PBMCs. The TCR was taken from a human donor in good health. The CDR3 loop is CASSYRWGVEETQYF. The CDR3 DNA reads TGTGCCAGCAGTTACAGATGGGGGGTCGAGGAGACCCAGTACTTC.